This TCR beta chain emerged from a study of blood T cell repertoires in COVID-19. In the study overall: The study drew acute and convalescent COVID-19 samples from the United States, Italy and Spain. PBMCs, B-cell-depleted T cells, or T cells were the source of the cDNA or gDNA that made up the material.

Germline assignment: CDR1 MNHEY and CDR2 SMNVEV (reference sequence). J was trimmed by 2 bases and V by 6 bases; bases with no gene match: 7. The CDR3 contains 14 residues. Methods used by the authors: Amplification from reference gene primers served as the basis for estimated nucleated cell counts. The data were produced by immunoSEQ multiplex PCR, yet TCRdb's version contains in-frame clones alone and is incomplete. The V and J calls and the clone size are those of that table, but D and trimming were determined from the DNA. The repertoire holds about 160,000 clones, approximately 90% seen once, with about 2% in the top ten.

The TCR originated in a man between 18 and 29 years old with acute or convalescent COVID-19. The rearrangement links TRBV27 to TRBJ2-7; 7 positions match TRBD1. Sequencing input: peripheral blood. The CDR3 sequence: CASSPQGEAYEQYF. The CDR3 region has the DNA TGTGCCAGCAGCCCCCAGGGGGAAGCCTACGAGCAGTACTTC.